This is a list of T cell receptor beta chains from one sample in a study of molecular identifiers for immune sequencing clone quantification. TCRdb re-called the PCR reads with MiXCR, one entry per CDR3 protein. The sample includes fewer than 350,000 distinct CDR3 sequences, roughly a fifth of them seen just once. Sequencing input: naive CD8+ T cells from blood, with Jurkat cell RNA spiked in. The receptors derive from a human donor in good health. Some libraries in this study had Jurkat cell RNA spiked in. Both conserved end residues are part of each CDR3. Fields, in order: clone size, D gene, J gene, V gene, CDR3 protein, CDR3 DNA. D genes are given only for firm matches. Size tells how often a clone was seen (once, few, many) or the class of an expanded clone, and some rows leave it out.

>few|.|TRBJ2-3|TRBV19
CASRTFGSDTQYF
TGTGCCAGTCGGACCTTCGGGTCGGATACGCAGTATTTT
>many|.|TRBJ2-5|TRBV6-2/TRBV6-3
CASSYFETQYF
TGTGCCAGCAGTTACTTCGAGACCCAGTACTTC
>few|.|TRBJ2-3|TRBV2
CASSAEYTDTQYF
TGTGCCAGCAGTGCGGAGTATACAGATACGCAGTATTTT
>many|TRBD2|TRBJ2-4|TRBV29-1
CSVNTSGKNIQYF
TGCAGCGTTAATACTAGCGGTAAAAACATTCAGTACTTC
>few|TRBD2|TRBJ2-7|TRBV28
CASSSWTSGRDEQYF
TGTGCCAGCAGTTCCTGGACTAGCGGGAGGGACGAGCAGTACTTC
>many|.|TRBJ2-1|TRBV28
CASSRRTILSEQFF
TGTGCCAGCTCCAGACGAACCATTTTATCTGAGCAGTTCTTC
>many|.|TRBJ2-3|TRBV6-5
CASSYSRQPSTDTQYF
TGTGCCAGCAGTTACTCGAGACAGCCTAGCACAGATACGCAGTATTTT
>.|.|TRBJ2-3|TRBV5-6
CASSLVVDASTDTQYF
TGTGCCAGCAGCTTGGTTGTAGATGCTAGCACAGATACGCAGTATTTT
>many|TRBD1|TRBJ2-3|TRBV12-3/TRBV12-4
CASALGQAPDTQYF
TGTGCCAGCGCACTGGGACAGGCCCCAGATACGCAGTATTTT
>many|.|TRBJ2-2|TRBV12-3/TRBV12-4
CASSPPPGGGTGELFF
TGTGCCAGCAGTCCTCCGCCAGGGGGAGGCACCGGGGAGCTGTTTTTT
>few|TRBD1|TRBJ1-1|TRBV2
CASRPGTDTEAFF
TGTGCCAGCAGGCCCGGGACAGACACTGAAGCTTTCTTT
>few|.|TRBJ2-7|TRBV4-3
CASSQGLQYEQYF
TGCGCCAGCAGCCAAGGTTTGCAGTACGAGCAGTACTTC
>many|.|TRBJ2-5|TRBV12-3/TRBV12-4
CASSLSQFGTKETQYF
TGTGCCAGCAGTTTATCTCAATTCGGGACCAAAGAGACCCAGTACTTC
>.|TRBD1|TRBJ2-7|TRBV7-2
CASGTNTGVKIYEQYF
TGTGCCAGCGGCACCAACACAGGGGTAAAGATATACGAGCAGTACTTC
>many|TRBD1|TRBJ2-5|TRBV5-1
CASSDLGQTPGGTQYF
TGCGCCAGCAGCGATCTGGGACAGACCCCAGGCGGGACCCAGTACTTC
>.|.|TRBJ2-5|TRBV9
CASSQEGGWGTQYF
TGTGCCAGCAGCCAAGAGGGGGGCTGGGGGACCCAGTACTTC
>.|TRBD2|TRBJ2-5|TRBV4-3
CASSQDRLAGGLIGETQYF
TGCGCCAGCAGCCAAGATAGGCTAGCGGGGGGTCTGATTGGAGAGACCCAGTACTTC
>.|.|TRBJ2-7|TRBV14
CACSQVNWGRGSYEQYF
TGTGCCTGCAGCCAAGTGAACTGGGGGCGCGGATCCTACGAGCAGTACTTC
>many|.|TRBJ2-7|TRBV6-6
CASSPTVYEQYF
TGTGCCAGCAGCCCCACAGTATACGAGCAGTACTTC
>.|TRBD2|TRBJ2-5|TRBV30
CAWTPGGLAGGATQYF
TGTGCCTGGACCCCGGGTGGACTAGCGGGAGGAGCGACCCAGTACTTC
>many|.|TRBJ1-5|TRBV6-2/TRBV6-3
CASTSGGGLGQPQHF
TGTGCCAGCACTTCTGGAGGGGGGCTGGGGCAGCCCCAGCATTTT
>many|.|TRBJ2-7|TRBV9
CASSGTGYEQYF
TGTGCCAGCTCAGGTACGGGCTACGAGCAGTACTTC
>many|.|TRBJ2-7|TRBV3-1
CASSQVGPWAYEQYF
TGTGCCAGCAGCCAAGTGGGGCCGTGGGCATACGAGCAGTACTTC
>few|.|TRBJ1-1|TRBV29-1
CSVGLTPEAFF
TGCAGCGTCGGTCTGACTCCTGAAGCTTTCTTT
>many|TRBD1|TRBJ2-7|TRBV6-5
CASSYSRDSYEQYF
TGTGCCAGCAGTTACAGCCGGGACAGCTACGAGCAGTACTTC
>many|.|TRBJ2-7|TRBV28
CASSLLGIAYEQYF
TGTGCCAGCAGTTTATTGGGTATCGCCTACGAGCAGTACTTC
>many|.|TRBJ2-6|TRBV12-3/TRBV12-4
CASSQGRRASGANVLTF
TGTGCCAGCAGCCAGGGACGTAGGGCCTCTGGGGCCAACGTCCTGACTTTC
>many|TRBD1|TRBJ1-4|TRBV7-9
CASSLAWQGATNEKLFF
TGTGCCAGCAGCTTAGCCTGGCAGGGGGCAACTAATGAAAAACTGTTTTTT
>many|.|TRBJ2-2|TRBV4-1
CASSQDRSLRELFF
TGCGCCAGCAGCCAAGATCGGTCCCTCCGGGAGCTGTTTTTT
>.|TRBD1|TRBJ1-5|TRBV6-5
CAGSGGQGNQPQHF
TGTGCCGGCAGCGGCGGACAGGGCAATCAGCCCCAGCATTTT
>few|TRBD1|TRBJ2-5|TRBV6-2/TRBV6-3
CASSYDRGRETQYF
TGTGCCAGCAGTTACGACAGGGGGCGAGAGACCCAGTACTTC
>many|.|TRBJ1-2|TRBV14
CASSQDSGGSGYTF
TGTGCCAGCAGCCAGGACTCCGGAGGGAGTGGCTACACCTTC
>many|.|TRBJ2-5|TRBV5-6
CASSYRVEETQYF
TGTGCCAGCAGCTACAGGGTTGAGGAGACCCAGTACTTC
>many|.|TRBJ1-1|TRBV21-1
CASSKFRIWEYTEAFF
TGTGCCAGCAGCAAATTCCGGATTTGGGAGTACACTGAAGCTTTCTTT
>many|.|TRBJ2-3|TRBV5-6
CASSLEAPGPDTQYF
TGTGCCAGCAGCTTGGAGGCCCCTGGGCCAGATACGCAGTATTTT
>.|.|TRBJ1-3|TRBV3-1
CASSPTGMGTTSGSGNTIYF
TGTGCCAGCAGCCCAACCGGTATGGGTACAACTTCGGGCTCTGGAAACACCATATATTTT
>many|.|TRBJ2-7|TRBV7-9
CASSGSGYEQYF
TGTGCCAGCTCTGGGAGTGGCTACGAGCAGTACTTC
>many|TRBD2|TRBJ2-7|TRBV5-1
CASSPRTSGSSYEQYF
TGCGCCAGCAGCCCCCGAACTAGCGGGAGCTCCTACGAGCAGTACTTC
>many|.|TRBJ2-5|TRBV7-2
CASSSPGTPETQYF
TGTGCCAGCAGCTCCCCGGGCACCCCGGAGACCCAGTACTTC
>many|.|TRBJ1-2|TRBV28
CAASGNYGYTF
TGTGCCGCGTCTGGTAACTATGGCTACACCTTC
>many|.|TRBJ2-3|TRBV24-1
CATSDSWDRFVDTQYF
TGTGCCACCAGTGATTCATGGGATCGGTTCGTAGATACGCAGTATTTT
>many|TRBD1|TRBJ1-1|TRBV13
CASSYSRDRVDTEAFF
TGTGCCAGCAGCTATAGTCGGGACAGGGTGGACACTGAAGCTTTCTTT
>.|TRBD1|TRBJ1-1|TRBV4-2
CASSQDWAGGAVNTEAFF
TGTGCCAGCAGCCAAGATTGGGCAGGGGGCGCGGTGAACACTGAAGCTTTCTTT
>.|TRBD2|TRBJ2-2|TRBV7-9
CASSPSGAGELFF
TGTGCCAGCAGCCCAAGCGGGGCCGGGGAGCTGTTTTTT
>once|.|TRBJ1-4|TRBV6-5
CASSSRQTTNEKLFF
TGTGCCAGCAGTTCCCGACAGACAACTAATGAAAAACTGTTTTTT
>many|.|TRBJ1-1|TRBV7-6
CASSATGTEAFF
TGTGCCAGCAGTGCAACAGGGACTGAAGCTTTCTTT
>.|.|TRBJ2-7|TRBV7-9
CASSPTVSSYEQYF
TGTGCCAGCAGCCCGACGGTTAGCTCCTACGAGCAGTACTTC
>few|TRBD1|TRBJ2-1|TRBV7-9
CASSQGQGAPNEQFF
TGTGCCAGCAGCCAGGGACAGGGGGCGCCCAATGAGCAGTTCTTC
>few|TRBD2|TRBJ2-7|TRBV27
CASSGLALGAEQYF
TGTGCCAGCTCCGGACTAGCGTTAGGGGCGGAGCAGTACTTC
>.|.|TRBJ2-5|TRBV7-9
CASSRRLEETQYF
TGTGCCAGCAGCAGGAGACTAGAAGAGACCCAGTACTTC
>many|TRBD2|TRBJ2-7|TRBV28
CASSPSGRAYEQYF
TGTGCCAGCAGCCCGAGCGGGAGGGCCTACGAGCAGTACTTC
>few|TRBD1|TRBJ2-7|TRBV30
CAWSVQGAWNEQYF
TGTGCCTGGAGTGTACAGGGGGCCTGGAACGAGCAGTACTTC
>many|TRBD2|TRBJ2-7|TRBV27
CASSWSSGTHLGLYF
TGTGCCAGCAGTTGGTCTAGCGGGACCCACCTTGGTTTGTACTTC
>many|TRBD2|TRBJ2-5|TRBV6-1
CASSVPTSGVQETQYF
TGTGCCAGCAGCGTCCCGACTAGCGGGGTACAAGAGACCCAGTACTTC